The following is a T cell receptor (beta chain) sequence with its context. Germline values: CDR1 SEHNR, CDR2 FQNEAQ (reference sequence). V lost 5 bases and J 3 bases, leaving 11 bases between the germline ends. The CDR3 is 14 residues long. Method: immunoSEQ multiplex PCR; TCRdb's copy keeps in-frame clones and lacks some. The data hold around 80,000 clones, with 85% to 90% observed a single time. The data are from a study of OX40 agonist ivuxolimab in advanced cancers. The chain links TRBV7-9 to TRBJ1-3; D is unclear. This receptor was taken from an adult with an advanced solid tumor such as melanoma, head and neck, liver or kidney cancer. The input for sequencing was CD4+ or CD8+ T cells sorted from blood, taken in a trial of the OX40 agonist ivuxolimab. The CDR3 protein is CASSPPGVGNTIYF. CDR3 DNA sequence: TGTGCCAGCAGCCCACCAGGAGTTGGAAACACCATATATTTT.